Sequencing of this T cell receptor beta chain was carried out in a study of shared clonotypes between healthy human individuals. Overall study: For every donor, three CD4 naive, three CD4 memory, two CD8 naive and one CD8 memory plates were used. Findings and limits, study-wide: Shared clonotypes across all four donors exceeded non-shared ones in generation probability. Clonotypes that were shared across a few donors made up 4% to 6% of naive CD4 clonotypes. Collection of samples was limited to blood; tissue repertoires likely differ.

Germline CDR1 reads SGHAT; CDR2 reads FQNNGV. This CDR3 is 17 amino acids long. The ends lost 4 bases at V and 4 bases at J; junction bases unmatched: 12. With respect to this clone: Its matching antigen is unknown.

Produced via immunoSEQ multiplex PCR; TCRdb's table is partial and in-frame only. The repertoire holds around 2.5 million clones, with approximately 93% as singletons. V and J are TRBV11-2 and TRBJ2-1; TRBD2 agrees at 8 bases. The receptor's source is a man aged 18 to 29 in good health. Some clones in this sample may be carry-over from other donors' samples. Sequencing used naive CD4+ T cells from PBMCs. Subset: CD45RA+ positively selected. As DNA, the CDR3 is TGTGCCAGCAGCTCCCACGGAGCGGGAGTGGGGTACAATGAGCAGTTCTTC. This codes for CASSSHGAGVGYNEQFF.